These T cell receptor beta chains were read from a single sample in a study of CD8 T cells in Susac syndrome. In TCRdb, the immunoSEQ multiplex PCR reads were re-called with MiXCR into one record per CDR3 protein. The table lists about 140,000 distinct CDR3 sequences, nearly 95% of them singletons. Sequencing input: CD8+ T cells from PBMCs. All receptors come from a human donor in good health. Both conserved end residues are part of each CDR3. The D gene is left open where the match is weak. Size values are once, few and many counts, or a class for expanded clones, and some rows have none.

TRBV29-1	NA	NA	TRBJ2-7	CSVEVRPGEQYF	TGCAGCGTTGAAGTGCGGCCAGGGGAGCAGTACTTC
TRBV12-3/TRBV12-4	NA	NA	TRBJ2-7	CASSRSEDEQYF	TGTGCCAGCAGTCGCTCAGAGGACGAGCAGTACTTC
TRBV7-9	TRBD2	NA	TRBJ2-3	CASSDPSGRVGDTQYF	TGTGCCAGCAGCGATCCTAGCGGGAGGGTTGGAGATACGCAGTATTTT
TRBV29-1	TRBD1	once	TRBJ2-2	CSATDRVHTGELFF	TGCAGCGCTACGGACAGGGTACACACCGGGGAGCTGTTTTTT
TRBV27	NA	NA	TRBJ2-1	CASSPPPSYNEQFF	TGTGCCAGCAGTCCCCCACCCTCCTACAATGAGCAGTTCTTC
TRBV29-1	TRBD2	NA	TRBJ2-7	CSVDSGTSGFYKQYF	TGCAGCGTCGATTCAGGGACTAGCGGTTTCTACAAGCAGTACTTC
TRBV4-2	TRBD2	NA	TRBJ2-1	CASSQPSIHSGRTNNEQFF	TGTGCCAGCAGCCAGCCCTCTATTCATAGCGGGAGAACGAACAATGAGCAGTTCTTC
TRBV7-7	NA	NA	TRBJ2-5	CASSLAAGVGETQYF	TGTGCTAGCAGCTTAGCGGCCGGGGTCGGAGAGACCCAGTACTTC
TRBV18	NA	NA	TRBJ2-3	CASSPTGHSTDTQYF	TGTGCCAGCTCACCGACGGGACACTCCACAGATACGCAGTATTTT
TRBV12-3/TRBV12-4	TRBD1	NA	TRBJ1-2	CASTTTGGDGYTF	TGTGCCAGCACCACAACAGGGGGCGATGGCTACACCTTC
TRBV30	NA	NA	TRBJ2-1	CAWSAVGDEQFF	TGTGCCTGGAGTGCTGTCGGGGATGAGCAGTTCTTC
TRBV4-1	NA	NA	TRBJ1-1	CASSQAQGTEAFF	TGCGCCAGCAGCCAAGCCCAGGGCACTGAAGCTTTCTTT
TRBV12-3/TRBV12-4	TRBD1	NA	TRBJ1-5	CASSPGGGPQHF	TGTGCCAGCAGTCCAGGGGGCGGGCCCCAGCATTTT
TRBV28	NA	NA	TRBJ2-7	CASCGTQGGEQYF	TGTGCCAGTTGCGGGACGCAAGGGGGGGAGCAGTACTTC
TRBV9	TRBD1	once	TRBJ1-5	CASSNQGAQQPQHF	TGTGCCAGCAGCAACCAGGGGGCCCAGCAGCCCCAGCATTTT
TRBV27	TRBD2	NA	TRBJ2-7	CASSFLAGGPYEQYF	TGTGCCAGCAGTTTCCTAGCGGGAGGGCCCTACGAGCAGTACTTC
TRBV11-2	TRBD1	once	TRBJ1-5	CASSPTGSDQPQHF	TGTGCCAGCAGCCCGACAGGGAGCGATCAGCCCCAGCATTTT
TRBV13	NA	once	TRBJ2-2	CASPGHSNTGELFF	TGTGCCAGCCCCGGACACTCGAACACCGGGGAGCTGTTTTTT
TRBV27	NA	NA	TRBJ1-5	CASSLGGAHQPQHF	TGTGCCAGCAGTTTGGGCGGGGCTCATCAGCCCCAGCATTTT
TRBV15	TRBD2	NA	TRBJ2-3	CATSPRLAADTQYF	TGTGCCACCAGCCCAAGACTAGCGGCAGATACGCAGTATTTT
TRBV4-1	TRBD2	NA	TRBJ2-3	CASSQGEGLDTQYF	TGCGCCAGCAGCCAAGGGGAGGGTTTAGATACGCAGTATTTT
TRBV7-8	NA	NA	TRBJ1-2	CASSLVPGTNYGYTF	TGTGCCAGCAGCTTAGTTCCAGGGACTAACTATGGCTACACCTTC
TRBV28	TRBD1	NA	TRBJ2-2	CASSFGTGSTGELFF	TGTGCCAGCAGTTTTGGGACAGGGAGCACCGGGGAGCTGTTTTTT
TRBV7-6	TRBD2	NA	TRBJ2-1	CASSLVGGRLSSYNEQFF	TGTGCCAGCAGCTTAGTGGGCGGGAGGTTAAGCTCCTACAATGAGCAGTTCTTC
TRBV27	TRBD1	NA	TRBJ2-7	CASIKTGTYEQYF	TGTGCCAGCATCAAGACAGGGACCTACGAGCAGTACTTC
TRBV24-1	NA	once	TRBJ2-3	CATSDSAGGTQYF	TGTGCCACCAGTGATTCGGCTGGAGGTACGCAGTATTTT
TRBV13	NA	NA	TRBJ2-7	CASSLGRGEQYF	TGTGCCAGCAGCTTAGGCCGTGGCGAGCAGTACTTC
TRBV27	NA	NA	TRBJ2-1	CASSFPDGMEGNEQFF	TGTGCCAGCAGTTTTCCGGACGGCATGGAGGGCAATGAGCAGTTCTTC
TRBV6-5	NA	NA	TRBJ2-3	CASSYPEGETFTDTQYF	TGTGCCAGCAGTTACCCTGAAGGGGAGACTTTCACAGATACGCAGTATTTT
TRBV20-1	TRBD2	NA	TRBJ2-1	CSARALADTSNEQFF	TGCAGTGCTAGGGCCCTAGCGGACACTAGCAATGAGCAGTTCTTC
TRBV28	NA	NA	TRBJ1-5	CASSSGHSGLPQHF	TGTGCCAGCAGTTCTGGACACTCAGGGCTGCCCCAGCATTTT
TRBV7-9	NA	once	TRBJ2-2	CASSTQQGGTGELFF	TGTGCCAGCAGCACCCAACAGGGAGGGACCGGGGAGCTGTTTTTT
TRBV27	NA	NA	TRBJ2-1	CASSWVHPEGGNEQFF	TGTGCCAGCAGTTGGGTACACCCGGAGGGTGGCAATGAGCAGTTCTTC
TRBV29-1	NA	NA	TRBJ2-1	CSVPFGEYNEQFF	TGCAGCGTCCCTTTCGGGGAGTACAATGAGCAGTTCTTC
TRBV28	NA	NA	TRBJ2-7	CASSPRDDSYEQYF	TGTGCCAGCAGTCCGAGGGACGACTCCTACGAGCAGTACTTC
TRBV13	NA	NA	TRBJ1-2	CASSYRGGRVAF	TGTGCCAGCAGCTACCGGGGAGGGCGAGTCGCCTTC
TRBV7-9	NA	NA	TRBJ1-2	CASSLLTAFGYTF	TGTGCCAGCAGCTTATTAACGGCGTTTGGCTACACCTTC
TRBV4-3	TRBD2	NA	TRBJ2-5	CASSQDGTTAFRETQYF	TGCGCCAGCAGCCAAGATGGGACTACCGCTTTCCGAGAGACCCAGTACTTC
TRBV27	NA	once	TRBJ1-5	CASRLTGGRSNQPQHF	TGTGCCAGCAGACTAACGGGGGGCAGGAGCAATCAGCCCCAGCATTTT
TRBV6-6	TRBD2	NA	TRBJ2-5	CASLGLSGRRLETQYF	TGTGCCAGCCTCGGGCTTAGCGGGAGAAGATTGGAGACCCAGTACTTC
TRBV13	NA	NA	TRBJ1-2	CASSPPSPGYTF	TGTGCCAGCAGCCCACCTAGCCCTGGCTACACCTTC
TRBV12-3/TRBV12-4	NA	NA	TRBJ2-7	CASSLGVWEQYF	TGTGCCAGCAGTTTAGGTGTGTGGGAGCAGTACTTC
TRBV7-9	TRBD1	NA	TRBJ2-7	CASSSDRGGPYYEQYF	TGTGCCAGCAGCTCGGACAGGGGAGGACCTTACTACGAGCAGTACTTC
TRBV5-6	TRBD2	NA	TRBJ2-1	CASSFPSGSTEQFF	TGTGCCAGCAGCTTCCCTAGCGGGAGTACTGAGCAGTTCTTC
TRBV27	NA	NA	TRBJ2-2	CASSLSGGNTGELFF	TGTGCCAGCAGTTTATCGGGGGGTAACACCGGGGAGCTGTTTTTT
TRBV15	NA	NA	TRBJ1-2	CATTAEIGEGGDGYTF	TGTGCCACCACCGCAGAGATAGGCGAAGGGGGTGATGGCTACACCTTC
TRBV29-1	NA	NA	TRBJ2-1	CSVRGGSSYNEQFF	TGCAGCGTGAGAGGGGGGTCCTCCTACAATGAGCAGTTCTTC
TRBV28	NA	NA	TRBJ1-2	CASSFRGGDYGYTF	TGTGCCAGCAGTTTTCGTGGCGGAGACTATGGCTACACCTTC
TRBV27	TRBD1	NA	TRBJ2-1	CATSGTGGFDEQFF	TGTGCCACCTCCGGGACAGGGGGCTTCGATGAGCAGTTCTTC
TRBV28	NA	NA	TRBJ2-5	CASSSPTQIHQETQYF	TGTGCCAGCAGTTCCCCAACCCAAATCCACCAAGAGACCCAGTACTTC
TRBV12-3/TRBV12-4	TRBD1	NA	TRBJ2-1	CASSRGTGGNEQFF	TGTGCCAGCAGTCGCGGGACAGGGGGCAATGAGCAGTTCTTC
TRBV29-1	NA	NA	TRBJ2-1	CSVERDFVQFF	TGCAGCGTTGAACGGGACTTTGTGCAGTTCTTC
TRBV29-1	NA	NA	TRBJ2-7	CSVGLPGLAYEQYF	TGCAGCGTCGGACTCCCGGGACTTGCCTACGAGCAGTACTTC